This T cell receptor (beta chain) was recovered during a study of blood T cells in healthy people across ages. This clonotype has at least ten counts. The antigen remains unidentified. A second roughly 7 to 12 cycle PCR used barcoded and J-beta primers. Each CDR3 protein gets one entry after TCRdb re-called the 5' RACE reads with MiXCR. The sample shows roughly 1.9 million distinct CDR3 sequences, more than 35% of them seen only once. The J segment lost 3 bases and the V segment lost 3 bases, leaving 5 bases of the junction unmatched. Germline V gene sequence: CDR1 SGHRS, CDR2 YFSETQ. This CDR3 spans 14 amino acids. Study-level points and caveats: The long-lived group displayed more naive CD4+ cells, plus higher diversity, than the aged donors did. Calculation of diversity from one million T cells yielded estimates considered to be underestimates.

This sequence originates from a human donor in good health. The V call is TRBV5-1, the J call TRBJ2-7; 8 bases agree with TRBD1. The sample comprised blood. CDR3 sequence: CASSSDRGFYEQYF. The CDR3 coding sequence is TGCGCCAGCAGCTCAGACAGGGGATTCTACGAGCAGTACTTC.